The present T cell receptor beta chain was sequenced within a study of cytomegalovirus exposure and HLA in healthy donors. Data came from immunoSEQ multiplex PCR; TCRdb stores just in-frame clones and leaves some out. The sample contains about 160,000 clones, about 90% of which appear only once. V lost 5 bases to trimming and J lost 5 bases; unmatched junction nucleotides: 9. Germline V CDR1 and CDR2: SGHVS, FNYEAQ. The CDR3 has 15 residues. The specimen was PBMCs. The chain carries TRBV7-6 and TRBJ2-1; 7 nucleotides line up with TRBD2. This clonotype was obtained from a man younger than 35 in good health and CMV-seropositive. DNA of the CDR3: TGTGCCAGCAGCGTCACTAGCGCGAACCACAATGAGCAGTTCTTC. It specifies CASSVTSANHNEQFF.